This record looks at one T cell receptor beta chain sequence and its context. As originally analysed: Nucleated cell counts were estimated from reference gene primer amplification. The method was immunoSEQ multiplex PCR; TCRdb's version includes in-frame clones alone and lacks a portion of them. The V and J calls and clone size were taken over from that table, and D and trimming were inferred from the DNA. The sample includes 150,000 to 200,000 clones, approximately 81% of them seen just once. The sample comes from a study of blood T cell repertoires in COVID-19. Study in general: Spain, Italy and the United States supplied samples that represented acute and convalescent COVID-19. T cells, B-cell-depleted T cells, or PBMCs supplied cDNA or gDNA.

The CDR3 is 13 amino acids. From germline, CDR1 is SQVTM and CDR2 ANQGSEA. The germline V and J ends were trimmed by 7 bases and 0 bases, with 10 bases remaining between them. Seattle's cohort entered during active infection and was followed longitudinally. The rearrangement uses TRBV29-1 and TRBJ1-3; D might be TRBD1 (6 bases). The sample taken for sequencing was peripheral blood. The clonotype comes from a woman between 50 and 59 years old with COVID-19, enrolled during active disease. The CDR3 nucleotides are TGCAGCGCAGGGGCGGCCTCTGGAAACACCATATATTTT. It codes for CSAGAASGNTIYF.